This T cell receptor beta chain originates from a study of blood T cell repertoires in COVID-19. Some clones are missing from TCRdb's copy, which holds only in-frame ones; the method was immunoSEQ multiplex PCR. Of about 220,000 clones listed, approximately 85% are singletons. In its sample, this clone was seen a few times. In germline, CDR1 is SNHLY, CDR2 FYNNEI. The V gene end was trimmed by 5 bases and the J gene end by 13 bases; junction bases not matched to a gene: 8. This CDR3 is 12 amino acids long. The sample taken for sequencing was peripheral blood. V and J are TRBV2 and TRBJ1-2, with TRBD1 matching over 9 bases. The source of this sequence is a woman aged 70-85 years with COVID-19, enrolled during active disease. CDR3 amino acids: CASSWTGEAGTF. DNA of the CDR3: TGTGCCAGCAGTTGGACAGGGGAGGCGGGCACCTTC.